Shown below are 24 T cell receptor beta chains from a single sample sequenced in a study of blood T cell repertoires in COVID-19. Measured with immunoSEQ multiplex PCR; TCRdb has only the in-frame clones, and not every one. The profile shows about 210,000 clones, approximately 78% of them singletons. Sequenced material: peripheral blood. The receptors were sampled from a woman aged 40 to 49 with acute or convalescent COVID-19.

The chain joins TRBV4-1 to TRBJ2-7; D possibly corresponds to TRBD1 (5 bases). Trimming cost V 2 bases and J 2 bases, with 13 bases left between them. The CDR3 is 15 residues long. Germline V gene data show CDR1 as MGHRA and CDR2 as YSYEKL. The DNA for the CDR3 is TGCGCCAGCAGCCAATCTGGCCAGACAGCCTACGAGCAGTACTTC. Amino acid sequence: CASSQSGQTAYEQYF.

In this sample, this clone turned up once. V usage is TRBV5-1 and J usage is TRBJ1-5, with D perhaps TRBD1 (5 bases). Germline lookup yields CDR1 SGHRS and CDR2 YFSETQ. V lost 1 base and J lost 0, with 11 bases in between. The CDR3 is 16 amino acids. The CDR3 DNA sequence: TGCGCCAGCAGCTTGTCCCCAGGGAATAGCAATCAGCCCCAGCATTTT. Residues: CASSLSPGNSNQPQHF. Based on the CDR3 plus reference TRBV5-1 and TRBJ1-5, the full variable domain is KAGVTQTPRYLIKTRGQQVTLSCSPISGHRSVSWYQQTPGQGLQFLFEYFSETQRNKGNFPGRFSGRQFSNSRSEMNVSTLELGDSALYLCASSLSPGNSNQPQHFGDGTRLSIL.

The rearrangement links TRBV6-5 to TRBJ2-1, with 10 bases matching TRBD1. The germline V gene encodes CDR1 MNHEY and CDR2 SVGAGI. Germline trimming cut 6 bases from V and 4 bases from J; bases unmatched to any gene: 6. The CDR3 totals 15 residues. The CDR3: CASSRDRGDYNEQFF. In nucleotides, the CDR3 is TGTGCCAGCAGCCGGGACAGGGGCGATTACAATGAGCAGTTCTTC.

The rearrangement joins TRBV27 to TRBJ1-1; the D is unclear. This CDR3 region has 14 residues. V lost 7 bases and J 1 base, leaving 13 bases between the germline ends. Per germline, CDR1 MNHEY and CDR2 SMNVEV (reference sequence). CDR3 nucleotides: TGTGCCAGCATGTCATTCGGGGAGAACACTGAAGCTTTCTTT. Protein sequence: CASMSFGENTEAFF.

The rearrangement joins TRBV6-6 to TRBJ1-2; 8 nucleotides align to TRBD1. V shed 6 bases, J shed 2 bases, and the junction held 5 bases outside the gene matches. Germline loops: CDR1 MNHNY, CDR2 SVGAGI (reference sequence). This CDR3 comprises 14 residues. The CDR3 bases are TGTGCCAGCAGCCAGACAGGGGCAAACTATGGCTACACCTTC. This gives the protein CASSQTGANYGYTF.

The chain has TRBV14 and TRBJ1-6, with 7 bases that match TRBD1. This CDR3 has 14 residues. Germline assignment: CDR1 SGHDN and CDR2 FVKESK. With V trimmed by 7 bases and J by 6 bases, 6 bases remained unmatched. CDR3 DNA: TGTGCCAGCAACGCCAGGGGGTCTAATTCACCCCTCCACTTT. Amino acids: CASNARGSNSPLHF.

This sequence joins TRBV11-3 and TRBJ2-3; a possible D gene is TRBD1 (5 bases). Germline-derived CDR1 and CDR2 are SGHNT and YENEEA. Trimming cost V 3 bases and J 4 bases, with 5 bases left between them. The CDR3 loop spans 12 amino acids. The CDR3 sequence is CASSFRADTQYF. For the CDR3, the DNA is TGTGCCAGCAGCTTCAGGGCAGATACGCAGTATTTT. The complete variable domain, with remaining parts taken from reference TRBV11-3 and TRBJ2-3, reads EAGVVQSPRYKIIEKKQPVAFWCNPISGHNTLYWYLQNLGQGPELLIRYENEEAVDDSQLPKDRFSAERLKGVDSTLKIQPAELGDSAVYLCASSFRADTQYFGPGTRLTVL.

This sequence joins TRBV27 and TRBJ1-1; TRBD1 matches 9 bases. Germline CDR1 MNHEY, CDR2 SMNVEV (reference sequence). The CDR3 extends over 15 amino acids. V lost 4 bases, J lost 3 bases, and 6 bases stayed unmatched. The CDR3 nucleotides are TGTGCCAGCAGTTCGTACAGGGGGCGGGACACTGAAGCTTTCTTT. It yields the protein CASSSYRGRDTEAFF.

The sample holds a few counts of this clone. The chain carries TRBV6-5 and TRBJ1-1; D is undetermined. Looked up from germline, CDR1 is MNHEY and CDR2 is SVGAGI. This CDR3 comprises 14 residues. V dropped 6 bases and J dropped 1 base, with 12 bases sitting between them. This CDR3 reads CASRARDPNTEAFF. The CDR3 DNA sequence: TGTGCCAGCAGGGCCCGGGATCCGAACACTGAAGCTTTCTTT.

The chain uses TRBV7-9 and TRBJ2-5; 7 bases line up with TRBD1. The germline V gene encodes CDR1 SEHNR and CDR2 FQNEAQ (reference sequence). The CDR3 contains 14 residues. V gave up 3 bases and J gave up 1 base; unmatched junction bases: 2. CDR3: CASSLGTAQETQYF. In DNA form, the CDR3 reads TGTGCCAGCAGCTTGGGGACAGCCCAAGAGACCCAGTACTTC.

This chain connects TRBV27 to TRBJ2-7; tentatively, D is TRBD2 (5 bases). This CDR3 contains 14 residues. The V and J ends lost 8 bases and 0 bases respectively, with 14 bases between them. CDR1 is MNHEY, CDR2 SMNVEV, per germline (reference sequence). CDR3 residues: CASRPEGSSYEQYF. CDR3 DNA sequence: TGTGCCAGCCGCCCTGAGGGATCCTCCTACGAGCAGTACTTC.

In DNA, the CDR3 is TGTGCCAGCAGCTTAGGGGGGGTGGACGCAACGGATACGCAGTATTTT. Protein product: CASSLGGVDATDTQYF. The rearrangement links TRBV11-1 to TRBJ2-3; maybe TRBD2 (6 bases). The V and J ends lost 1 base and 6 bases respectively, with 17 bases between them. Germline values: CDR1 SGHAT, CDR2 FQDESV (reference sequence). CDR3 length equals 16 residues.

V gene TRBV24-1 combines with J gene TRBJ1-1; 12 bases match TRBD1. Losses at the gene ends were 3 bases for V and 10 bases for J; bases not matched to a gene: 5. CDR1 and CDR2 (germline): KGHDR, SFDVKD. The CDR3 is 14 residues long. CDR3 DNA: TGTGCCACCAGTGATCCGGGACAGGGGGCAGGAGCTTTCTTT. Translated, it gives CATSDPGQGAGAFF.

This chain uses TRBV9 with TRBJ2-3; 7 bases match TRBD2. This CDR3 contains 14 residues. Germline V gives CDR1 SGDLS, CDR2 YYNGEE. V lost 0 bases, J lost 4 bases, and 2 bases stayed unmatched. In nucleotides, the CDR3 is TGTGCCAGCAGCGTAGAAGCGGGACCAGATACGCAGTATTTT. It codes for CASSVEAGPDTQYF.

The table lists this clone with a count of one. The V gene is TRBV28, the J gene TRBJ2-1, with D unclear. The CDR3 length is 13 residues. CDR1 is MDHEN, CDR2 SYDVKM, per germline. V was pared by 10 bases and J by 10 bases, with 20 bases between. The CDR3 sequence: CATRNEDFREQFF. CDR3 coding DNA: TGTGCCACCCGAAATGAGGATTTCAGAGAGCAGTTCTTC.

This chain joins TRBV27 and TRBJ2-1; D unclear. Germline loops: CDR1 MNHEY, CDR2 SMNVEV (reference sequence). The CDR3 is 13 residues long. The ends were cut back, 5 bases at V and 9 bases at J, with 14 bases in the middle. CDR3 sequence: CASSPTPRAEQFF. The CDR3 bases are TGTGCCAGCAGTCCCACCCCAAGAGCTGAGCAGTTCTTC.

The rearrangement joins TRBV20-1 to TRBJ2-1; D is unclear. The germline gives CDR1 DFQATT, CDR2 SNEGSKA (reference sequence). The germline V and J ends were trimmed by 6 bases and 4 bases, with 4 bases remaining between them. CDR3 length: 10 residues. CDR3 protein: CSAFYNEQFF. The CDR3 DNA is TGCAGTGCCTTTTACAATGAGCAGTTCTTC.

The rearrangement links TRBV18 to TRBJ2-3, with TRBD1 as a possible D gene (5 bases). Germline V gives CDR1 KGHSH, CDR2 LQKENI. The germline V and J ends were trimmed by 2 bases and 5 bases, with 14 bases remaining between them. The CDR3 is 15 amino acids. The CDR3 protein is CASSPVHTREDTQYF. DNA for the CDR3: TGTGCCAGCTCACCAGTCCATACCAGGGAAGATACGCAGTATTTT.

CDR3 region: CASSPNYEQYF. CDR3 nucleotide sequence: TGTGCCAGCAGTCCTAACTACGAGCAGTACTTC. The chain uses TRBV7-9 and TRBJ2-7; D is unclear. V lost 6 bases, J lost 3 bases, and 6 bases lay in between. The CDR3 length is 11 residues. Germline values: CDR1 SEHNR, CDR2 FQNEAQ (reference sequence).

The CDR3 region is CSASKGVGYTF. The CDR3 DNA sequence: TGCAGTGCTAGTAAGGGGGTCGGCTACACCTTC. The rearrangement uses TRBV20-1 and TRBJ1-2; perhaps TRBD1 as D (6 bases). Germline CDR1 and CDR2: DFQATT and SNEGSKA (reference sequence). The CDR3 sequence is 11 residues long. The V end lost 3 bases, the J end lost 8 bases, and 10 bases lay between the germline ends.

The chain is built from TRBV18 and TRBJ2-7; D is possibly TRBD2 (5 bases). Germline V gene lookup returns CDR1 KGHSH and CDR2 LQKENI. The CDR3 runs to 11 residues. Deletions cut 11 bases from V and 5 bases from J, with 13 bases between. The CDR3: CASARANEQYF. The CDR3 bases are TGTGCCTCTGCGAGGGCAAACGAGCAGTACTTC.

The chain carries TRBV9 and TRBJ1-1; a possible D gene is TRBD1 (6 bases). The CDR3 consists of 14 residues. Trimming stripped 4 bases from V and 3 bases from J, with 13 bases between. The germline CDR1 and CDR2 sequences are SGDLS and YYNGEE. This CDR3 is CASSPHRVDTEAFF. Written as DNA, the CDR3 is TGTGCCAGCAGCCCGCACAGGGTAGACACTGAAGCTTTCTTT.

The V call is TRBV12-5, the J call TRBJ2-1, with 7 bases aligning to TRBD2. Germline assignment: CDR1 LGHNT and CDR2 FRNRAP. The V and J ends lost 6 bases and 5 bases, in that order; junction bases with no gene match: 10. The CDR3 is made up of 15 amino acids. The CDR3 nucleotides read TGTGCTAGTGGACTCAGCGGGACTTTGAACAATGAGCAGTTCTTC. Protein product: CASGLSGTLNNEQFF.

The CDR3 loop is CASSGQESQPQHF. The CDR3 DNA sequence: TGTGCCAGCAGTGGACAGGAAAGTCAGCCCCAGCATTTT. V gene TRBV2 combines with J gene TRBJ1-5, with D possibly being TRBD1 (6 bases). V was clipped by 4 bases and J by 6 bases, with 10 bases between them. Germline V lookup: CDR1 SNHLY, CDR2 FYNNEI. This CDR3 comprises 13 residues.